This T cell receptor beta chain was identified during a study of radiotherapy plus CTLA-4 blockade in lung cancer. Assay: immunoSEQ multiplex PCR; the TCRdb copy retains only in-frame clones and omits some. The sample has around 72,000 clones, around 73% seen once; the top ten hold under 9%. This specimen consisted of peripheral blood, obtained from a patient treated with radiotherapy plus ipilimumab. This receptor was identified in a human donor with non-small cell lung cancer who had a complete response to radiotherapy plus ipilimumab.

The CDR3 spells CASRLTGRETQYF. As DNA, the CDR3 is TGTGCCAGCAGATTAACAGGGCGAGAGACCCAGTACTTC. The chain joins TRBV11-3 to TRBJ2-5; D is perhaps TRBD1 (6 bases). Germline assignment: CDR1 SGHNT and CDR2 YENEEA. The CDR3 has 13 amino acids. V lost 6 bases to trimming and J lost 4 bases, with 12 bases between them.